The subject of this entry is one T cell receptor beta chain. Its specificity is unknown. The source of the sample is a study of T cell repertoires in cytomegalovirus infection. Study overall: Public TCR beta signatures provided an indication of both CMV infection and a matching HLA type.

Study findings and constraints: The study found HLA-C-restricted CMV-specific TCR beta clonotypes dominating the ex vivo response. The study identified carriers of CMV plus the relevant HLA from cumulative public TCR beta family frequency.

In TCRdb, the reads were re-called with MiXCR into one record per CDR3 protein. The table lists about 240,000 distinct CDR3 sequences, roughly an eighth of them singletons. The sample consisted of PBMCs. This receptor was taken from a human donor in good health (CMV status not recorded). Some clones in this sample may be carry-over from other donors' samples.

The CDR3 DNA sequence: TGTGCCAGCAGTGGGGGACACCCAGAGGCAGATACGCAGTATTTT. Protein sequence: CASSGGHPEADTQYF. The V gene is TRBV2, the J gene TRBJ2-3; TRBD1 might be the D (6 bases). The germline V and J ends were trimmed by 4 bases and 4 bases, with 15 bases remaining between them. CDR3 length: 15 residues. Germline CDR1 is SNHLY and CDR2 is FYNNEI.